Listed here are 20 T cell receptor beta chains from one sample, sequenced in a study of T cells of healthy individuals. Each CDR3 protein is one row after TCRdb ran MiXCR on the 5' RACE reads. In the table there are tens of thousands of distinct CDR3 sequences, under 20% of which are singletons. The receptors come from a human donor in good health.

This clonotype was detected ten times or more. The chain has TRBV29-1 and TRBJ2-4; weak D call: TRBD1 (6 bases). Trimming took 1 base from V and 7 from J, leaving 20 bases between them. Germline CDR1 and CDR2: SQVTM and ANQGSEA. CDR3 size: 16 residues. The chain's CDR3 is CSVEVRPDRMGNIQYF. Here the CDR3 DNA reads TGCAGCGTTGAAGTGAGGCCAGACAGGATGGGGAACATTCAGTACTTC.

The gene calls are TRBV20-1 and TRBJ1-1; possible D gene TRBD1, 5 bases. Germline assignment: CDR1 DFQATT and CDR2 SNEGSKA (reference sequence). The CDR3 consists of 12 residues. V lost 7 bases and J lost 4, with 13 bases in between. CDR3 sequence: CSVTGDRTEAFF. CDR3 coding DNA: TGCAGTGTTACCGGGGACCGCACTGAAGCTTTCTTT.

This clonotype was observed at least ten times. The genes are TRBV29-1 and TRBJ2-3; 11 bases match TRBD2. This CDR3 comprises 16 residues. CDR1 and CDR2 from the germline V gene are SQVTM and ANQGSEA. Unmatched junction bases numbered 11, after V lost 5 bases and J lost 4 bases. The CDR3 region is CSVHPLAGGRPDTQYF. For the CDR3, the DNA is TGCAGCGTTCACCCCCTAGCGGGAGGTAGGCCAGATACGCAGTATTTT.

This clonotype was seen ten or more times. The rearrangement joins TRBV28 to TRBJ1-1; tentative D call: TRBD1 (6 bases). Looked up from germline, CDR1 is MDHEN and CDR2 is SYDVKM. This CDR3 spans 11 amino acids. V dropped 8 bases and J dropped 10 bases, with 14 bases sitting between them. The CDR3 coding sequence is TGTGCCAGCCTGGACAGACGGGCAGCTTTCTTT. This encodes CASLDRRAAFF.

The chain has TRBV7-2 and TRBJ2-7, with D perhaps TRBD2 (5 bases). V was clipped by 1 base and J by 2 bases, with 9 bases between them. The CDR3 extends over 14 amino acids. CDR1 and CDR2 (germline): SGHTA, FQGNSA. CDR3 residues: CASSLEADAYEQYF. The CDR3 DNA sequence: TGTGCCAGCAGCTTAGAAGCGGATGCCTACGAGCAGTACTTC.

The V and J genes are TRBV5-1 and TRBJ2-1; maybe TRBD2 (6 bases). The V gene lost 4 bases and the J gene lost 7 bases, with 18 bases spanning the gap. This CDR3 is built from 15 residues. Germline V gene data show CDR1 as SGHRS and CDR2 as YFSETQ. CDR3 loop: CASSPPRLDRNEQFF. CDR3 nucleotide sequence: TGCGCCAGCAGCCCACCTCGACTAGATCGGAATGAGCAGTTCTTC.

This clonotype has a count of ten or more. This sequence joins TRBV19 and TRBJ2-1; 11 bases agree with TRBD2. Germline CDR1 and CDR2: LNHDA and SQIVND (reference sequence). This CDR3 spans 13 amino acids. V dropped 5 bases and J dropped 15; count of bases not matched to a gene: 9. CDR3 in amino acids: CASSATSGRVGFF. The CDR3 DNA reads TGTGCCAGTAGTGCCACTAGCGGGAGAGTCGGGTTCTTC.

This clonotype has a count of ten or more. V usage is TRBV3-1 and J usage is TRBJ2-6; D unresolved. The germline V gene encodes CDR1 LGHDT and CDR2 YNNKEL (reference sequence). V was clipped by 2 bases and J by 1 base, with 3 bases between them. The CDR3 runs 14 residues. The chain's CDR3 is CASSQPSGANVLTF. The CDR3 DNA follows: TGTGCCAGCAGCCAACCGTCTGGGGCCAACGTCCTGACTTTC.

This chain connects TRBV20-1 to TRBJ2-7; D is uncertain. Germline CDR1 and CDR2: DFQATT and SNEGSKA (reference sequence). The CDR3 contains 12 residues. Trimming took 5 bases from V and 3 from J, leaving 11 bases between them. CDR3 DNA sequence: TGCAGTGCTCCCTCTGACAACTACGAGCAGTACTTC. This gives the protein CSAPSDNYEQYF.

The chain joins TRBV5-6 to TRBJ1-2; no definite D call. Trimming cost V 0 bases and J 6 bases, with 6 bases left between them. CDR3 length: 12 residues. CDR1 and CDR2 from the germline V gene are SGHDT and YYEEEE. CDR3 residues: CASSLVGDGYTF. The CDR3 bases are TGTGCCAGCAGCTTGGTCGGGGATGGCTACACCTTC.

There are many counts of this clonotype. V gene TRBV6-5 combines with J gene TRBJ1-2; D may be TRBD1 (6 bases). Germline CDR1 MNHEY, CDR2 SVGAGI. This CDR3 comprises 13 residues. The V and J ends lost 5 bases and 8 bases respectively, with 15 bases between them. The CDR3 coding sequence is TGTGCCAGCAGTACGGGGGCCAGCCTGGGCTACACCTTC. It specifies CASSTGASLGYTF.

The rearrangement links TRBV20-1 to TRBJ2-7; 10 positions agree with TRBD1. The V gene end was trimmed by 8 bases and the J gene end by 5 bases; junction bases not matched to a gene: 9. The CDR3 has 13 amino acids. Germline V gene sequence: CDR1 DFQATT, CDR2 SNEGSKA (reference sequence). The CDR3 DNA follows: TGCAGTCCCCGGGACAGGGGAACCCACGAGCAGTACTTC. Amino acids: CSPRDRGTHEQYF.

Only a few counts were recorded for this clonotype. This sequence joins TRBV7-3 and TRBJ2-1; D is uncertain. The germline V gene has CDR1 SGHTA and CDR2 FQGTGA. V was cut by 5 bases and J by 8 bases, with 7 bases left in between. CDR3 length equals 11 residues. The CDR3 DNA reads as TGTGCCAGCAGCGTGGCAGATGAGCAGTTCTTC. Amino acid sequence: CASSVADEQFF.

This clonotype has at least ten counts. V and J are TRBV28 and TRBJ1-2; TRBD1 is a possible D gene (5 bases). With 4 bases removed from V and 9 bases from J, the gap between germline ends came to 18 bases. The CDR3 has 14 residues. Per germline, CDR1 MDHEN and CDR2 SYDVKM. Here the CDR3 reads CASSSAREVVSYTF. The CDR3 region has the DNA TGTGCCAGCAGTTCGGCCAGGGAGGTTGTTAGCTACACCTTC.

This clonotype was recorded at least ten times. CDR3 nucleotides: TGCAGTGGGAGGAATACAATGAACACTGAAGCTTTCTTT. Its translation: CSGRNTMNTEAFF. J is TRBJ1-1 and V is TRBV20-1; D is undetermined. Germline CDR1 DFQATT, CDR2 SNEGSKA (reference sequence). Trimming took 7 bases from V and 0 from J, leaving 12 bases between them. The CDR3 is 13 residues long.

In its sample, this clonotype was seen many times. The V and J genes are TRBV6-6 and TRBJ2-5; 9 nucleotides agree with TRBD1. The ends lost 4 bases at V and 5 bases at J; junction bases unmatched: 5. There are 14 residues in the CDR3. Per the germline V gene, CDR1 is MNHNY and CDR2 is SVGAGI (reference sequence). The CDR3 sequence: CASSSGQGTETQYF. The DNA for the CDR3 is TGTGCCAGCAGTTCTGGACAGGGGACTGAGACCCAGTACTTC.

This clonotype has a count of ten or more. The V call is TRBV20-1, the J call TRBJ2-3; D is unclear. The CDR3 is 14 amino acids. Trimming cost V 2 bases and J 0 bases, with 9 bases left between them. The germline CDR1 and CDR2 sequences are DFQATT and SNEGSKA (reference sequence). The CDR3 DNA follows: TGCAGTGCTAGAAGGTTATCTAGCACAGATACGCAGTATTTT. This translates into CSARRLSSTDTQYF.

The chain carries TRBV6-1 and TRBJ2-2, with 9 bases that match TRBD1. Germline values: CDR1 MNHNS, CDR2 SASEGT. This CDR3 contains 16 residues. V was pared by 7 bases and J by 7 bases, with 13 bases of the junction left unmatched. For the CDR3, the DNA is TGTGCCAGCATCCAAAGCGGGACAGGGTTTGTCGGGGAGCTGTTTTTT. This translates into CASIQSGTGFVGELFF.

This clonotype was seen only a few times. This rearrangement joins TRBV4-2 to TRBJ2-3; 8 bases match TRBD2. The CDR3 has 14 residues. In germline, CDR1 is LGHNA, CDR2 YNFKEQ. Trimming cost V 5 bases and J 2 bases; bases outside gene matches: 3. The CDR3 loop is CASSAGGDTDTQYF. The CDR3 DNA sequence: TGTGCCAGCAGCGCCGGGGGGGACACAGATACGCAGTATTTT.

This clonotype was seen many times. The chain couples TRBV18 to TRBJ2-3; D gene ambiguous. Germline CDR1 KGHSH, CDR2 LQKENI. Trimming removed 0 bases from V and 3 bases from J, with 19 bases in between. The CDR3 spans 18 residues. For the CDR3, the DNA is TGTGCCAGCTCACCACCTACGGCTAGTGGTGGATCTACAGATACGCAGTATTTT. Residues: CASSPPTASGGSTDTQYF.